This paragraph reports one TCR beta chain. Its binding antigen is unknown. No clone much larger than this one lies a single base away; base qualities are absent. These data come from a study of shared clonotypes between healthy human individuals (dated by TCRdb to between 2020 and 2021). For context, the study as a whole: The cohort comprised two women and a few men aged 18 to 49 years. The study deeply sequenced blood TCR repertoires of five healthy adults to estimate repertoire size and the extent of clonotype sharing between individuals. Different laboratories and diverse techniques were used to prepare libraries and sequence TCR repertoires, to increase sequencing depth and limit assay-specific biases. Leukapheresis yielded between about 0.9 and 9.5 billion PBMCs per donor.

Results and caveats for the whole study, not just this receptor: Because the study included only a small number of donors, the genetic and exposure-history diversity represented was limited. Pairwise subsampling indicated that sequencing depth was expected to affect the degree of clonotype sharing among donors. Only blood was sampled, and tissue TCR repertoires likely differ from those in blood.

Using the deep immunoSEQ assay, TCR CDR3 regions were amplified from genomic DNA by multiplex PCR. Genomic DNA extracted from each cell subset was distributed evenly over all wells of several immunoSEQ 96-well plates, and each plate served as one replicate. For unsorted PBMC, each replicate PCR was loaded with about 300 ng genomic DNA, equivalent to about 33,000 T cell genomes. Unsorted PBMC genomic DNA was sequenced across ten immunoSEQ deep assay plates. Purified libraries were quantified with a Qubit 3.0 fluorometer, sized on a Bioanalyzer 2100, and re-quantified with the KAPA Library Quantification kit. A separate single-read 150-cycle Illumina NextSeq 550 flow cell was used to sequence each immunoSEQ 96-well plate. In the source study's methods: Because the immunoSEQ output held only junctional sequences and lacked quality scores, the filtering could not match the filtering applied to full-length reads. Sequences were annotated with PyIR, a Python wrapper for IgBLAST v1.9, and V/J genes and CDR3 were assigned using IMGT germline references. Any read was removed if the V/J assignment was weak (E-value above 1e-6), the CDR3 was missing, or the read contained stop codons, out-of-frame junctions, or ambiguous translated residues. V3J clonotypes were defined as sequences sharing the same inferred V gene, J gene, and CDR3 amino acid sequence. Percentage overlap between repertoires was computed as shared unique clonotypes divided by the size of the smaller repertoire. Richness of each repertoire was evaluated using RTK rarefaction, the Chao1 estimator, and Recon v2.1 estimates of unobserved clonotypes. TCRdb took over this immuneACCESS table, retaining in-frame rearrangements with V and J assigned. Such tables are incomplete; in checked studies, under half of the missing clones stem from an unresolved V gene, and the remainder is unexplained. V and J calls and clone size follow that table, whereas D and trimming were derived from the DNA. This sample has roughly 500,000 clones in its table, and about 79% of those were observed once. The ten largest clones represent 10% to 15% of the sample.

Inclusive of the bounding cysteine and phenylalanine, the CDR3 is 14 residues long. Of the read, only the CDR3 DNA is kept; its 42 bases are in frame from base 1. CDR1 SGHAT and CDR2 FQNNGV are derived from the germline V gene. V is shortened by 1 base, J by 6 bases, and the region joining them spans 10 bases. The donors were healthy, HIV-negative adults with no recently reported acute infections or vaccinations. Every donor was a Caucasian adult living in Nashville, Tennessee, USA. For unsorted samples, 100 million or so PBMCs were counted, and genomic DNA was extracted using the QIAamp DNA Blood Mini kit. Blood was obtained by leukapheresis, after which PBMCs were separated by Ficoll-Histopaque density gradient centrifugation and cryopreserved in liquid nitrogen vapor phase.

Here the chain combines TRBV11-2 and TRBJ2-4; TRBD2 might be the D gene, on 6 matching bases. The sequenced material came from PBMCs. The source of this sequence is a woman between 40 and 50 years old in good health. Some clones in this sample may be carry-over from other donors' samples. The CDR3 region: CASSLGPGLNIQYF. The DNA is as follows: TGTGCCAGCAGCTTAGGTCCGGGACTAAACATTCAGTACTTC.